A single T cell receptor beta chain is shown here with its context. Its antigen remains unknown. Once cultured for about 9 days, the cells underwent separation to obtain CD4+ T cells. The data stem from a study of vaccination effects on CD4 cells after COVID-19. Study-level background: Participants each got two BNT162b2 or mRNA-1273 vaccine doses.

TCRdb keeps only in-frame clones here, not all; method: immunoSEQ multiplex PCR. Of around 35,000 clones listed, 65% to 75% are singletons. General study points: In the late period after vaccination, infection- and vaccine-induced clones contracted markedly. Few convalescent patients and no early post-infection timepoints were included in the study. Cross-reactivity with common cold coronaviruses was shown by only 1 of 255 vaccine-induced clones in healthy vaccinees.

The TCR was taken from a human donor who received a COVID-19 vaccine. The sequenced sample was CD4+ T cells from PBMCs cultured without peptide, obtained before COVID-19 vaccination.

The CDR3 DNA reads as TGTGCCAGCAGCTTGGCAGGGCCGGGGGAGCTGTTTTTT. It yields the protein CASSLAGPGELFF. V and J are TRBV7-9 and TRBJ2-2; maybe TRBD1 (5 bases). The CDR3 has 13 residues. Trimming removed 3 bases at V and 8 bases at J, with 10 bases between. Per germline, CDR1 SEHNR and CDR2 FQNEAQ (reference sequence). Full variable domain (missing parts from reference TRBV7-9 and TRBJ2-2): DTGVSQNPRHKITKRGQNVTFRCDPISEHNRLYWYRQTLGQGPEFLTYFQNEAQLEKSRLLSDRFSAERPKGSFSTLEIQRTEQGDSAMYLCASSLAGPGELFFGEGSRLTVL.